This T cell receptor (beta chain) was sequenced in a study of blood T cell repertoires in COVID-19. Across the study: PBMCs, B-cell-depleted T cells, or T cells were the source of the cDNA or gDNA that made up the material.

Assay: immunoSEQ multiplex PCR; the TCRdb copy retains only in-frame clones and omits some. The table shows about 170,000 clones, with 60% to 85% occurring only once. V was pared by 1 base and J by 10 bases, with 25 bases between. The CDR3 covers 17 residues. Germline CDR1 is KGHSH and CDR2 is LQKENI. The sequenced sample consisted of peripheral blood. This receptor was obtained from a man between 65 and 85 years old with acute or convalescent COVID-19. The chain links TRBV18 to TRBJ1-1; D gene unclear. The CDR3 loop reads CASSPLSQTGILRTAFF. The DNA for the CDR3 is TGTGCCAGCTCACCACTTTCCCAGACGGGAATATTACGAACAGCTTTCTTT.